These 3 T cell receptor beta chains originate from one sample sequenced in a study of blood T cell repertoires in COVID-19 (dated by TCRdb to 2018 to 2020). The library was made by the immunoSEQ multiplex PCR assay. In TCRdb, the immuneACCESS table is reduced to in-frame sequences with V and J assigned. These tables do not hold every clone; where another copy was compared, an unresolved V gene accounts for under half, and the others remain unexplained. Recorded for this sample are about 400,000 clones; 88% of them occurred a single time. Together, the top ten hold roughly 2% of the sample. The specimen was PBMCs or T cells enriched from blood (not recorded which). These receptors originate from a woman between 35 and 50 years old with acute COVID-19.

The V gene is TRBV6-5, the J gene TRBJ2-1, with a tentative D call TRBD1 (6 bases). The CDR3 loop spans 15 amino acids. From germline, CDR1 is MNHEY and CDR2 SVGAGI. V shed 6 bases and J shed 4 bases, with 16 bases lying between them. Here the CDR3 reads CASRQPGTPYNEQFF. CDR3 nucleotides: TGTGCCAGCAGACAACCCGGGACACCGTACAATGAGCAGTTCTTC.

V gene TRBV5-5 combines with J gene TRBJ1-6; no definite D call. CDR1 is SGHKS and CDR2 is YYEKEE in the germline V gene (reference sequence). V was pared by 2 bases and J by 9 bases, with 9 bases between. The CDR3 spans 13 residues. CDR3 sequence: CASSFQFGSPLHF. The CDR3 bases are TGTGCCAGCAGCTTCCAATTCGGTTCACCCCTCCACTTT.

The chain combines TRBV15 with TRBJ2-2; 7 nucleotides align to TRBD1. The CDR3 has 17 residues. Germline lookup yields CDR1 LNHNV and CDR2 YYDKDF (reference sequence). V was pared by 0 bases and J by 2 bases, with 6 bases of the junction left unmatched. As DNA, the CDR3 is TGTGCCACCAGCAGAGAATTTGGGACAGAAAACACCGGGGAGCTGTTTTTT. The encoded protein is CATSREFGTENTGELFF.